The source of this T cell receptor (beta chain) is a study of blood T cells in healthy people across ages. Study-level background: Template switching captured about one barcoded beta molecule per two T cells.

General observations from the study: Getting older went along with TCR beta diversity per million T cells dropping roughly linearly. Correlation between TCR beta diversity and naive T cell percentage was strong.

Alongside a J-beta primer mix, a sample-barcoded 5' primer served in a second PCR lasting roughly 7 to 11 cycles. TCRdb re-derived calls from the 5' RACE reads in MiXCR, one entry per CDR3 protein. The sample holds some 1.5 million distinct CDR3 sequences, roughly 30% seen once. Turning to this clonotype: What it recognizes is unknown.

Germline CDR1 and CDR2: DFQATT and SNEGSKA (reference sequence). Trimming pared 7 bases from V and 3 bases from J, leaving 12 bases between. The CDR3 has 13 residues. With each sample, at least 5.5 micrograms of total RNA were extracted. Sample: blood. The chain has TRBV20-1 and TRBJ1-4; D remains ambiguous. The sequence came from a woman aged 25 to 39 in good health. The CDR3 here is CSVLDPSNEKLFF. Here the CDR3 DNA reads TGCAGTGTCTTGGACCCTTCTAATGAAAAACTGTTTTTT.